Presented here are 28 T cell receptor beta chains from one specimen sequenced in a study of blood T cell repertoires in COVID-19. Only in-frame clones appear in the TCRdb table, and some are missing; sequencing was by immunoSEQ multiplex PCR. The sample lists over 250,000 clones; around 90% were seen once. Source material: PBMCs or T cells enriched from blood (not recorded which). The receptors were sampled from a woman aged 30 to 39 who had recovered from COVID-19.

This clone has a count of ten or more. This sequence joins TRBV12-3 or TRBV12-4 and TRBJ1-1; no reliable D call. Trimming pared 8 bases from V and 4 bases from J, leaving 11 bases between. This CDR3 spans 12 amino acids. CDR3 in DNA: TGTGCCAGCGGAGGGTACGGCACTGAAGCTTTCTTT. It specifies CASGGYGTEAFF.

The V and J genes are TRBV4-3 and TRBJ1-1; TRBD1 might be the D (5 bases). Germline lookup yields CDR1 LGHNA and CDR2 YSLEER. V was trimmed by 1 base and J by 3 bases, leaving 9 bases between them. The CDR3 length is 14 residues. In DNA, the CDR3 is TGCGCCAGCAGCCAAGGGGGCCGTGACACTGAAGCTTTCTTT. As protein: CASSQGGRDTEAFF.

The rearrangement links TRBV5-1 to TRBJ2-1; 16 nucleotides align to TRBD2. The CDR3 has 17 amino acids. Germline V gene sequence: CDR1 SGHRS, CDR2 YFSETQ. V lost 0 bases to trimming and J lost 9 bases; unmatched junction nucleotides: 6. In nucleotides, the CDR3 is TGCGCCAGCAGCTTGGCCGGGACTAGCGGGGGGGCCGGTGAGCAGTTCTTC. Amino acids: CASSLAGTSGGAGEQFF.

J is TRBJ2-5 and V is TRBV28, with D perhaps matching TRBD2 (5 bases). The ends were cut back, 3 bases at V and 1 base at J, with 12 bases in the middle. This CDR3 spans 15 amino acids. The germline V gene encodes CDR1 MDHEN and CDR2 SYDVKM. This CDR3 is CASSFGGTAQETQYF. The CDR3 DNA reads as TGTGCCAGCAGTTTTGGAGGAACCGCCCAAGAGACCCAGTACTTC.

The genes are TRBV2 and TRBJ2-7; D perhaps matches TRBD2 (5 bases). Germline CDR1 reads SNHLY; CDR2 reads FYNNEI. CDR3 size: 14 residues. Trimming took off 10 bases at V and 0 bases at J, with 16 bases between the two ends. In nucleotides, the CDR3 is TGTGCCACTCAAGGAAGAGCGGCCTCCTACGAGCAGTACTTC. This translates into CATQGRAASYEQYF.

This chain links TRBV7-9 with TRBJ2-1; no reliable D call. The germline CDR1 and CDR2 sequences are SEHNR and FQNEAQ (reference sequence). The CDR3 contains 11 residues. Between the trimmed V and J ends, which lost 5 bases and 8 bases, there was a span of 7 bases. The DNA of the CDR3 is TGTGCCAGCAGCCCTTTCGATGAGCAGTTCTTC. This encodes CASSPFDEQFF.

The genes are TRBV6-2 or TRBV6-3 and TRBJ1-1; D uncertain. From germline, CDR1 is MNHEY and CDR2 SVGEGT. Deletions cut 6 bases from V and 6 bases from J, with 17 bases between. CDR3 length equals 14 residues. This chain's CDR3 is CASSHLNSRAEAFF. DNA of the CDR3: TGTGCCAGCAGCCACTTGAATTCGAGGGCTGAAGCTTTCTTT.

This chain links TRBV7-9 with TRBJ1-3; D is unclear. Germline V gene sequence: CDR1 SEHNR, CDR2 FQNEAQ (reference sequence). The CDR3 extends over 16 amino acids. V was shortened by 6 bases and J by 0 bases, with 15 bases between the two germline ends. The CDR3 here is CASSSTWSGSGNTIYF. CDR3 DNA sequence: TGTGCCAGCAGTTCTACTTGGTCAGGCTCTGGAAACACCATATATTTT.

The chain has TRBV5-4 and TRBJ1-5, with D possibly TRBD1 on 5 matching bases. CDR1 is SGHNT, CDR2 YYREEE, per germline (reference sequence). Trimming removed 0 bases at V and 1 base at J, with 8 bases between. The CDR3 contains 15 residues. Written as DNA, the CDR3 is TGTGCCAGCAGCTTGGACGGGGGAAGCAATCAGCCCCAGCATTTT. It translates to CASSLDGGSNQPQHF.

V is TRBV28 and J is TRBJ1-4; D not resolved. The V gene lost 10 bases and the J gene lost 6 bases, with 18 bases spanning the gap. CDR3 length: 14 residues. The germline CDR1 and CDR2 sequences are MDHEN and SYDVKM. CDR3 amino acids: CATSGGRPHEKLFF. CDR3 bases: TGTGCCACATCGGGAGGCAGGCCGCATGAAAAACTGTTTTTT.

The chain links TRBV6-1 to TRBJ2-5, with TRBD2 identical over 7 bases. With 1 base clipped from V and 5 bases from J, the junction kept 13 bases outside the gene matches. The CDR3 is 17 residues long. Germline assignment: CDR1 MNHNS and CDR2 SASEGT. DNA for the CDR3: TGTGCCAGCAGTGAAGGTCGCCTAATTGGGGGAGGGGAGACCCAGTACTTC. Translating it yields CASSEGRLIGGGETQYF.

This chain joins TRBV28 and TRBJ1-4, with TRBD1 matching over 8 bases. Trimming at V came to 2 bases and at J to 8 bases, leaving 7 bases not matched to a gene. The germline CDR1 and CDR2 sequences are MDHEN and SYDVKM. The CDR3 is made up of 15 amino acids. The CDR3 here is CASSLQGAREEKLFF. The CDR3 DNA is TGTGCCAGCAGTTTACAGGGGGCTCGTGAGGAAAAACTGTTTTTT. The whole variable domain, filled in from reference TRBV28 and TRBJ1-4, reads DVKVTQSSRYLVKRTGEKVFLECVQDMDHENMFWYRQDPGLGLRLIYFSYDVKMKEKGDIPEGYSVSREKKERFSLILESASTNQTSMYLCASSLQGAREEKLFFGSGTQLSVL.

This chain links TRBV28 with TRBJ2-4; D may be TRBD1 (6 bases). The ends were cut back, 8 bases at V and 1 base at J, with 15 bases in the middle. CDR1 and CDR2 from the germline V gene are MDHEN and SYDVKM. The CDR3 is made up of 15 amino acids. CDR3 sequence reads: CASSNRDLAKNIQYF. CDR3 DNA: TGTGCCAGCTCGAACAGGGATTTGGCCAAAAACATTCAGTACTTC. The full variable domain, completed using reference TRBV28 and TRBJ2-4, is DVKVTQSSRYLVKRTGEKVFLECVQDMDHENMFWYRQDPGLGLRLIYFSYDVKMKEKGDIPEGYSVSREKKERFSLILESASTNQTSMYLCASSNRDLAKNIQYFGAGTRLSVL.

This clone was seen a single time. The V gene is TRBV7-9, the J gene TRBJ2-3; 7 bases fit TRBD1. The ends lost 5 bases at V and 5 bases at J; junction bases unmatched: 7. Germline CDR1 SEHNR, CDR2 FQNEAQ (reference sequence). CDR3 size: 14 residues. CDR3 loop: CASSLQGWRDTQYF. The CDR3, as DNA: TGTGCCAGCAGCCTACAGGGGTGGCGAGATACGCAGTATTTT. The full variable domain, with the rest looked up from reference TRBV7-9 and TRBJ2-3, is DTGVSQNPRHKITKRGQNVTFRCDPISEHNRLYWYRQTLGQGPEFLTYFQNEAQLEKSRLLSDRFSAERPKGSFSTLEIQRTEQGDSAMYLCASSLQGWRDTQYFGPGTRLTVL.

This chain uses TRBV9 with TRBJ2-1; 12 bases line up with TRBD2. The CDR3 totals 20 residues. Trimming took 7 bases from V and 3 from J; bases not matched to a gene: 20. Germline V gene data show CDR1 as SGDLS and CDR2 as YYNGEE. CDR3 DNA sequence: TGTGCCAGCGGTACCCCGGGACTAGCGGGCCCAACGTCCGACTACAATGAGCAGTTCTTC. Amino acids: CASGTPGLAGPTSDYNEQFF.

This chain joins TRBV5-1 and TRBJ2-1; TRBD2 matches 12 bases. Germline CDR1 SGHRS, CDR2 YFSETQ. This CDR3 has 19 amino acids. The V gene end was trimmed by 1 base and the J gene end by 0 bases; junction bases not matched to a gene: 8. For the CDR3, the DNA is TGCGCCAGCAGCTTGCCAACTAGCGGGAGGTCTCTCTCCTACAATGAGCAGTTCTTC. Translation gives CASSLPTSGRSLSYNEQFF.

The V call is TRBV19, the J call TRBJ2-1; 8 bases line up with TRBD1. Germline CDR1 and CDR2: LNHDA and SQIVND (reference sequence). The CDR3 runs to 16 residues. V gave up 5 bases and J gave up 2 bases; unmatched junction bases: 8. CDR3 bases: TGTGCCAGTAGTTCCCCAGGGGGCGATCCCTACAATGAGCAGTTCTTC. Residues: CASSSPGGDPYNEQFF.

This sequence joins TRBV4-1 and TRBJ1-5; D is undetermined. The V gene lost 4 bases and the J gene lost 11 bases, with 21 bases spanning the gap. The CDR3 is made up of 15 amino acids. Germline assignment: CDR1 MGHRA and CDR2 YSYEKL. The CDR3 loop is CASSPRDTAPVAQHF. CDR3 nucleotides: TGCGCCAGCAGCCCAAGAGACACGGCCCCTGTTGCCCAGCATTTT.

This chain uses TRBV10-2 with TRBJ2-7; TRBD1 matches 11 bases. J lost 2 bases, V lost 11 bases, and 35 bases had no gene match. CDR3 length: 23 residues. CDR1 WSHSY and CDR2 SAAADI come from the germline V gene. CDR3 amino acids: CAGERKTRKHGIPDRGLPYEQYF. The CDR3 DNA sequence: TGCGCCGGCGAGAGAAAGACTCGAAAACACGGGATCCCGGACAGGGGGCTTCCCTACGAGCAGTACTTC.

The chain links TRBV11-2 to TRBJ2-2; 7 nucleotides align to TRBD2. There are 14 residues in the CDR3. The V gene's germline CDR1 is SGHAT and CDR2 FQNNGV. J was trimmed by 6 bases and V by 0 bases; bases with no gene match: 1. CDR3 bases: TGTGCCAGCAGCTTAGACCTAGCGGCCGGGGAGCTGTTTTTT. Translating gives CASSLDLAAGELFF.

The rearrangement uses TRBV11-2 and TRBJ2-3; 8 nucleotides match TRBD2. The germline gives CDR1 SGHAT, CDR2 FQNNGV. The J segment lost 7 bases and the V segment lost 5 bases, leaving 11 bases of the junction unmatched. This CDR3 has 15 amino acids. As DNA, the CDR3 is TGTGCCAGCAGCCCCGCGGGGGGCCCGACGCATACGCAGTATTTT. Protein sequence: CASSPAGGPTHTQYF.

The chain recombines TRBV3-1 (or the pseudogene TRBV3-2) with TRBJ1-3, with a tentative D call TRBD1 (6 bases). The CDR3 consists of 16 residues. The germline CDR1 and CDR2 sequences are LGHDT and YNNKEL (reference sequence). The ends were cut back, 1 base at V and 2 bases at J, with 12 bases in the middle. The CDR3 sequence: CASSQAPRTAGNTIYF. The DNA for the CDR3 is TGTGCCAGCAGCCAAGCACCCCGGACAGCTGGAAACACCATATATTTT.

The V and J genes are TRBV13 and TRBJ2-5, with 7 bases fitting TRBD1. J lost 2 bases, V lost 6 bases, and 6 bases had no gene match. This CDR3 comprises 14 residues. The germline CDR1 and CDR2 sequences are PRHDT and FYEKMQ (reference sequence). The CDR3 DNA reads TGTGCCAGCAGGGTAAAGGGGGCTCAAGAGACCCAGTACTTC. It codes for CASRVKGAQETQYF.

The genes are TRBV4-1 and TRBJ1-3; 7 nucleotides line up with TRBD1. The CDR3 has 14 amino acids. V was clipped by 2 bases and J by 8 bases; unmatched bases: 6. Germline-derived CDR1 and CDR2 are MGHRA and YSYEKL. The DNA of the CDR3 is TGCGCCAGCAGCCAACCGGACAGGCTTTACACCATATATTTT. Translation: CASSQPDRLYTIYF.

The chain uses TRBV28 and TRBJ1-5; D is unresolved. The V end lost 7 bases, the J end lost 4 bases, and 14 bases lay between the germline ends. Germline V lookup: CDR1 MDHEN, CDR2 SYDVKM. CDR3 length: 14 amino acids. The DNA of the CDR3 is TGTGCCAGCAAAGGACTGACTTTAAATCAGCCCCAGCATTTT. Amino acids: CASKGLTLNQPQHF.

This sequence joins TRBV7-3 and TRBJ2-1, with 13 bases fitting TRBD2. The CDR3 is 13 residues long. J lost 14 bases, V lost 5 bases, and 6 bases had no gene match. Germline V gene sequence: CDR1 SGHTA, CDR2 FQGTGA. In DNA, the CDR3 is TGTGCCAGCAGCCCAAACGGACTAGCGGGGGAGTTCTTC. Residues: CASSPNGLAGEFF.

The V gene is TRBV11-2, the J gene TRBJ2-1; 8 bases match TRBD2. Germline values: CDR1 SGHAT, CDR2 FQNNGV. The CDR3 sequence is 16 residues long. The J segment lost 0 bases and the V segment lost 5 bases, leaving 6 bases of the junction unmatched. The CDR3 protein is CASSPRGGVSYNEQFF. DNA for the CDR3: TGTGCCAGCAGCCCCCGGGGGGGCGTCTCCTACAATGAGCAGTTCTTC.

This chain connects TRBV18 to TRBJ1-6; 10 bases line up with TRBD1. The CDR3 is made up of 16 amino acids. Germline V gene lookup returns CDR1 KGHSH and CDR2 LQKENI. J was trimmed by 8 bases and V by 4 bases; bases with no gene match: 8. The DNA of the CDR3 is TGTGCCAGCTCACGTAGGGGACAGGGGCTTGATTCACCCCTCCACTTT. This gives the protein CASSRRGQGLDSPLHF.